This T cell receptor beta chain was recorded in a study of blood T cell repertoires in COVID-19. Study in general: Collection of acute and convalescent COVID-19 samples took place in the United States, Italy and Spain.

Only in-frame clones appear in the TCRdb table, and some are missing; sequencing was by immunoSEQ multiplex PCR. The sample yields hundreds of thousands of clones, 80% to 90% seen once. Germline V gene sequence: CDR1 MNHNS, CDR2 SASEGT. Between the trimmed V and J ends, which lost 4 bases and 6 bases, there was a span of 18 bases. This CDR3 has 16 amino acids. This clonotype was sampled from a woman aged 25 to 45 with active or convalescent COVID-19. The sequencing input was peripheral blood. The chain joins TRBV6-1 to TRBJ2-2, with a weak D call TRBD1 (5 bases). The CDR3 spells CASSGSLTGMAGELFF. The CDR3 region has the DNA TGTGCCAGCAGTGGGTCCCTCACAGGAATGGCCGGGGAGCTGTTTTTT.